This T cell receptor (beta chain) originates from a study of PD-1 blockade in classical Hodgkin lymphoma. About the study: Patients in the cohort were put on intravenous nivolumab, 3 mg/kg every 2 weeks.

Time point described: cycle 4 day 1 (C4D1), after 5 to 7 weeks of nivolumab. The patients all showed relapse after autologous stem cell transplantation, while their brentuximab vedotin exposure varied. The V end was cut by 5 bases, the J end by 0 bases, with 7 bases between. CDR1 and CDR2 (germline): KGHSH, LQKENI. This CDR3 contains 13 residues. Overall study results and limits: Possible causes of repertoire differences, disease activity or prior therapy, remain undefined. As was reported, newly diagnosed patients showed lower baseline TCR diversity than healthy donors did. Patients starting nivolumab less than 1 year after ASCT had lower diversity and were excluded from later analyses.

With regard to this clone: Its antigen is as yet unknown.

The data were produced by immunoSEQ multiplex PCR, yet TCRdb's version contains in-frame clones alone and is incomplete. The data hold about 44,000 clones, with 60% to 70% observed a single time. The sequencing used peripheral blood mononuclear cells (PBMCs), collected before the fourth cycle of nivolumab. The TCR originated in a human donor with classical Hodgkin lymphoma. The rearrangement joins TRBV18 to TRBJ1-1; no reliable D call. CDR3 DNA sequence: TGTGCCAGCTCATCACACATGAACACTGAAGCTTTCTTT. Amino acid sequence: CASSSHMNTEAFF.